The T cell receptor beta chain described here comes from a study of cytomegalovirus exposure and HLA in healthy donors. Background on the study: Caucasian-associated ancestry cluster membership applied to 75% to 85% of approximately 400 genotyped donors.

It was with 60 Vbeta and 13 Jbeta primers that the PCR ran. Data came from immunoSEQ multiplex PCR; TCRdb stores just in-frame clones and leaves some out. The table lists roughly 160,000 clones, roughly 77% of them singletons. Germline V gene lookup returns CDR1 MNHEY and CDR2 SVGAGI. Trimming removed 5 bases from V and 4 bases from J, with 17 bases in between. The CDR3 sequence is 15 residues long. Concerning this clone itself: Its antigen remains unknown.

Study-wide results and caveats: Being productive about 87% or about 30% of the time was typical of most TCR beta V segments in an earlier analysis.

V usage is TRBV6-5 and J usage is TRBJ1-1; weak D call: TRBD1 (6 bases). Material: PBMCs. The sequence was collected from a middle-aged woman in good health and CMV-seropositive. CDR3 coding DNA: TGTGCCAGCAGTCCGCGCCCCAGGGGTAGCACTGAAGCTTTCTTT. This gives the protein CASSPRPRGSTEAFF.